The rows below give T cell receptor beta chains drawn from one sample of a study of T cell responses to AZD1222 COVID-19 vaccine. Repertoires were generated with immunoSEQ multiplex PCR, while TCRdb's copy carries only in-frame clones and drops some. Of 150,000 to 200,000 clones listed, 85% to 95% are singletons. Here the sequenced sample was peripheral blood, taken on day 0 of AZD1222 vaccination. These receptors all come from an adult in good health. Each CDR3 is given with its conserved first and last residue. D genes are given only for firm matches. Size is omitted from some rows. Given values are once, few, many or a class for expanded clones.

>TRBV7-2|TRBJ1-4|TRBD1|-
TGTGCCAGCAGCCCCGAGACAGGGCTTTCTAATGAAAAACTGTTTTTT
CASSPETGLSNEKLFF
>TRBV28|TRBJ1-1|-|few
TGTGCCAGCACCTTAACCACATCGAACACTGAAGCTTTCTTT
CASTLTTSNTEAFF
>TRBV6-5|TRBJ1-1|-|-
TGTGCCAGCAGTTTTAATTCCCTAAGCACTGAAGCTTTCTTT
CASSFNSLSTEAFF
>TRBV30|TRBJ1-1|-|-
TGTGCCTGGAGTCACATGGGGGACACTGAAGCTTTCTTT
CAWSHMGDTEAFF
>TRBV7-2|TRBJ1-2|-|-
TGTGCCAGCAGCTCGGACAGTTTGAACTATGGCTACACCTTC
CASSSDSLNYGYTF
>TRBV29-1|TRBJ2-7|-|-
TGCAGCTCCGAGAGTGGGTCCGGAGAGCAGTACTTC
CSSESGSGEQYF
>TRBV19|TRBJ2-3|TRBD2|-
TGTGCCAGTACCCTCGGGACTAGGGGCACAGATACGCAGTATTTT
CASTLGTRGTDTQYF
>TRBV20-1|TRBJ2-5|-|once
TGCAGTGCTAGAGATAGGGAGACCCAGTACTTC
CSARDRETQYF
>TRBV27|TRBJ2-7|-|-
TGTGCCAGCACAATAAGGGGGGGGCATGGGTACGAGCAGTACTTC
CASTIRGGHGYEQYF
>TRBV4-1|TRBJ2-1|TRBD2|-
TGCGCCAGCAGCCAAGCCCTAGCGGATCTCTCCTACAATGAGCAGTTCTTC
CASSQALADLSYNEQFF
>TRBV6-5|TRBJ1-1|-|-
TGTGCCAGCAGGGGAGGAGCAATGAACACTGAAGCTTTCTTT
CASRGGAMNTEAFF
>TRBV3-1/TRBV3-2|TRBJ2-7|TRBD2|-
TGTGCCAGCAGCCTCACGGGGGCGGGAGGTATCTCCTACGAGCAGTACTTC
CASSLTGAGGISYEQYF
>TRBV18|TRBJ1-1|-|-
TGTGCCAGCTCTCTCGGACAGTCAAACACTGAAGCTTTCTTT
CASSLGQSNTEAFF
>TRBV11-2|TRBJ2-1|TRBD2|-
TGTGCCAGCAGTTCACCTTTGAGTAGCGGGAGTCGACGGTACAATGAGCAGTTCTTC
CASSSPLSSGSRRYNEQFF
>TRBV5-6|TRBJ2-7|-|-
TGTGCCAGCAGCTCAGTGGGGAACGAGCAGTACTTC
CASSSVGNEQYF
>TRBV15|TRBJ2-1|-|-
TGTGCCACCAGCAGAGCGGCGGGATTCTACAATGAGCAGTTCTTC
CATSRAAGFYNEQFF
>TRBV7-2|TRBJ2-2|-|-
TGTGCCAGCAGCTGGAGCCCGGGGGCGAACACCGGGGAGCTGTTTTTT
CASSWSPGANTGELFF
>TRBV7-2|TRBJ1-2|-|-
TGTGCCAGCAGCTTAGTCGGCTATGGCTACACCTTC
CASSLVGYGYTF
>TRBV3-1/TRBV3-2|TRBJ2-1|-|-
TGTGCCAGCCGCCTAAGCGGAAGCTCCTACAATGAGCAGTTCTTC
CASRLSGSSYNEQFF
>TRBV6-5|TRBJ1-6|TRBD1|-
TGTGCCAGCAGAGGACAGGGGGCAACTAATTCACCCCTCCACTTT
CASRGQGATNSPLHF
>TRBV5-1|TRBJ2-2|-|few
TGCGCCAGCAGCCAGGACAGTTACACCGGGGAGCTGTTTTTT
CASSQDSYTGELFF
>TRBV12-3/TRBV12-4|TRBJ2-7|-|-
TGTGCCAGCAGTTTAGTAGGTGAGCAGTACTTC
CASSLVGEQYF
>TRBV10-3|TRBJ2-1|TRBD2|-
TGTGCCATCAGTGCTCCGGGACTAGGAGGGAGTGAGCAGTTCTTC
CAISAPGLGGSEQFF
>TRBV6-2/TRBV6-3|TRBJ1-2|-|-
TGTGCCAGCAGTTACTCGGCGACCCAGGGCTACACCTTC
CASSYSATQGYTF
>TRBV7-9|TRBJ1-2|-|-
TGTGCCAGCAGCTTTCCGGGGGCGGGGTATGGCTACACCTTC
CASSFPGAGYGYTF
>TRBV10-3|TRBJ2-1|TRBD2|-
TGTGCCACGAGGGCTAGCGGGGGGGCTCAGTACAATGAGCAGTTCTTC
CATRASGGAQYNEQFF
>TRBV19|TRBJ2-1|-|-
TGTGCCAGTACATGGCGGGACTACAATGAGCAGTTCTTC
CASTWRDYNEQFF
>TRBV29-1|TRBJ2-2|TRBD1|-
TGCAGCGTTGCCGAGACAGGGGCCGCGAACACCGGGGAGCTGTTTTTT
CSVAETGAANTGELFF
>TRBV4-1|TRBJ2-2|-|-
TGCGCCAGCAGCTTAACCCGGGAGTGGAACGGGGAGCTGTTTTTT
CASSLTREWNGELFF
>TRBV5-1|TRBJ1-2|-|-
TGCGCCAGCAGCTTTGGCGGGGGGTCCTATGGCTACACCTTC
CASSFGGGSYGYTF
>TRBV11-2|TRBJ1-2|-|-
TGTGCCAGCAGCTTAACCGGGGATGGCCATGGCTACACCTTC
CASSLTGDGHGYTF
>TRBV11-2|TRBJ1-1|-|once
TGTGCCAGCAGCCTATGGTCTCTTAGGGTGAACACTGAAGCTTTCTTT
CASSLWSLRVNTEAFF
>TRBV5-1|TRBJ1-6|-|-
TGCGCCAGCAGCCAATCGCCGGGAGTCTACGTGAATTCACCCCTCCACTTT
CASSQSPGVYVNSPLHF
>TRBV10-3|TRBJ2-1|-|-
TGTGCCATCAGTGATAGTGGGACCACTGCCTACAATGAGCAGTTCTTC
CAISDSGTTAYNEQFF
>TRBV5-1|TRBJ1-4|-|-
TGCGCCAGCAGACCTACAGCAACTAATGAAAAACTGTTTTTT
CASRPTATNEKLFF
>TRBV6-5|TRBJ1-2|-|-
TGTGCCAGCAGTCCCATCGGACAGCTTAACTATGGCTACACCTTC
CASSPIGQLNYGYTF
>TRBV15|TRBJ2-7|TRBD2|-
TGTGCCACCAGGAATCTAGCGGGAGGGCTCCACGAGCAGTACTTC
CATRNLAGGLHEQYF
>TRBV5-4|TRBJ2-1|TRBD1|-
TGTGCCAGCGGAGGACAGGGGGCCGACAATGAGCAGTTCTTC
CASGGQGADNEQFF
>TRBV19|TRBJ2-7|TRBD2|-
TGTGCCAGTACCGGGGGTAGCGGGATAGCTTACGAGCAGTACTTC
CASTGGSGIAYEQYF
>TRBV7-2|TRBJ2-1|-|-
TGTGCCAGCGTTCTTCCCGGAGTTTACAATGAGCAGTTCTTC
CASVLPGVYNEQFF
>TRBV7-2|TRBJ1-1|-|once
TGTGCCAGCAGCTGGCCCGGGGGGCATACTGAAGCTTTCTTT
CASSWPGGHTEAFF